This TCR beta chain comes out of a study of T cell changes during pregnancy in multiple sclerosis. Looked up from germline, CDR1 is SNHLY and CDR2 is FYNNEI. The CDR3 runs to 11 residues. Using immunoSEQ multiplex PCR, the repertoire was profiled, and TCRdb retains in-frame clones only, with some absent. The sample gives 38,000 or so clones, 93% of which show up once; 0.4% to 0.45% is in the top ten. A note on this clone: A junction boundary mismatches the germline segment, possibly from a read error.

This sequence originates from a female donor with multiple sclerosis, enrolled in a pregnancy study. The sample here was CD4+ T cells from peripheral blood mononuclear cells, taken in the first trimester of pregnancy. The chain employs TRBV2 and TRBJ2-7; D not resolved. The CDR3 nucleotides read TGTGTCAGCTCCTTCTCCTACGAGCAGTACTTC. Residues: CVSSFSYEQYF.